This TCR beta chain comes out of a study of T cell responses to AZD1222 COVID-19 vaccine. Study results and caveats: Most donors were white British, females outnumbered males, and clonal diversity was possibly underestimated.

Libraries were prepared by immunoSEQ multiplex PCR; TCRdb keeps only in-frame clonotypes and omits some of them. The sample contains about 120,000 clones, approximately 90% of which appear only once. Trimming removed 3 bases at V and 2 bases at J, with 10 bases between. Per the germline V gene, CDR1 is GTSNPN and CDR2 is SVGIG (reference sequence). The CDR3 covers 13 residues. To note about this clone: Its antigen is currently unknown.

Second-dose groups at about 4 or about 12 weeks were pooled. The receptor was isolated from an adult who received the AZD1222 COVID-19 vaccine. The chain combines TRBV30 with TRBJ1-1; weak D call: TRBD1 (5 bases). The sample consisted of peripheral blood, taken 28 days after the second AZD1222 dose. The CDR3 nucleotides are TGTGCCTGGAGGAGGGACTTTAACACTGAAGCTTTCTTT. The encoded protein is CAWRRDFNTEAFF.